The next 9 T cell receptor beta chains were all read from a single sample in a study of T cell responses to AZD1222 COVID-19 vaccine. Only in-frame clones appear in the TCRdb table, and some are missing; sequencing was by immunoSEQ multiplex PCR. The repertoire holds 120,000 or so clones, with approximately 86% as singletons. The input for sequencing was peripheral blood, taken on day 0 of AZD1222 vaccination. The receptors were gathered from an adult in good health.

This chain joins TRBV10-1 and TRBJ2-7, with TRBD1 as a possible D gene (5 bases). The CDR3 consists of 11 residues. The V gene lost 7 bases and the J gene lost 4 bases, with 8 bases spanning the gap. Per the germline V gene, CDR1 is WNHNN and CDR2 is SYGVQD (reference sequence). The CDR3, as DNA: TGCGCCAGCAACCAGGGTTACGAGCAGTACTTC. It yields the protein CASNQGYEQYF.

The genes are TRBV6-5 and TRBJ1-2, with TRBD1 matching over 7 bases. This CDR3 region has 13 residues. Germline values: CDR1 MNHEY, CDR2 SVGAGI. The V gene end was trimmed by 6 bases and the J gene end by 7 bases; junction bases not matched to a gene: 8. The CDR3 sequence: CASRVTGAGGYTF. DNA of the CDR3: TGTGCCAGCAGGGTAACAGGGGCGGGTGGCTACACCTTC.

Only a few counts were recorded for this clone. The chain couples TRBV5-1 to TRBJ1-2; D is unclear. Germline CDR1 and CDR2: SGHRS and YFSETQ. The CDR3 consists of 15 residues. V was pared by 1 base and J by 0 bases, with 10 bases between. CDR3 amino acids: CASSLHYSANYGYTF. The DNA for the CDR3 is TGCGCCAGCAGCTTGCATTATTCAGCTAACTATGGCTACACCTTC. Filled out from reference TRBV5-1 and TRBJ1-2, the complete variable domain reads KAGVTQTPRYLIKTRGQQVTLSCSPISGHRSVSWYQQTPGQGLQFLFEYFSETQRNKGNFPGRFSGRQFSNSRSEMNVSTLELGDSALYLCASSLHYSANYGYTFGSGTRLTVV.

This sequence joins TRBV5-5 and TRBJ1-1; no clear D. From germline, CDR1 is SGHKS and CDR2 YYEKEE (reference sequence). The CDR3 sequence is 14 residues long. V dropped 0 bases and J dropped 4 bases, with 10 bases sitting between them. This CDR3 reads CASSLVRDRTEAFF. The CDR3 nucleotides are TGTGCCAGCAGCTTGGTGCGGGATCGCACTGAAGCTTTCTTT.

This chain joins TRBV29-1 and TRBJ1-5, with D possibly being TRBD1 (5 bases). Per the germline V gene, CDR1 is SQVTM and CDR2 is ANQGSEA. There are 13 residues in the CDR3. Trimming cost V 4 bases and J 4 bases, with 11 bases left between them. CDR3 sequence reads: CSVGFEGNQPQHF. Here the CDR3 DNA reads TGCAGCGTTGGTTTCGAGGGGAATCAGCCCCAGCATTTT. The full variable domain, its missing parts supplied by reference TRBV29-1 and TRBJ1-5, is SAVISQKPSRDICQRGTSLTIQCQVDSQVTMMFWYRQQPGQSLTLIATANQGSEATYESGFVIDKFPISRPNLTFSTLTVSNMSPEDSSIYLCSVGFEGNQPQHFGDGTRLSIL.

This clone appeared a single time. The chain links TRBV7-9 to TRBJ1-2; D gene unclear. V lost 3 bases and J 0 bases, leaving 11 bases between the germline ends. Germline assignment: CDR1 SEHNR and CDR2 FQNEAQ (reference sequence). The CDR3 has 15 amino acids. This chain's CDR3 is CASSFSTLANYGYTF. In DNA, the CDR3 is TGTGCCAGCAGCTTTTCAACACTGGCTAACTATGGCTACACCTTC.

The CDR3 nucleotides read TGTGCCAGCAGCCAGAGTGGTGGCCCGAGCACAGATACGCAGTATTTT. It yields the protein CASSQSGGPSTDTQYF. The chain is built from TRBV13 and TRBJ2-3; D gene unclear. The CDR3 loop spans 16 amino acids. V lost 5 bases to trimming and J lost 0 bases, with 15 bases between them. Germline lookup yields CDR1 PRHDT and CDR2 FYEKMQ (reference sequence).

The table lists this clone with a count of one. This chain connects TRBV10-2 to TRBJ2-3; unclear D gene. This CDR3 comprises 12 residues. Germline CDR1 WSHSY, CDR2 SAAADI. Deletions cut 2 bases from V and 5 bases from J, with 5 bases between. The CDR3 reads CASSEGLDTQYF. The CDR3, as DNA: TGCGCCAGCAGTGAGGGATTAGATACGCAGTATTTT.

This sequence joins TRBV19 and TRBJ2-3; the match to TRBD2 covers 13 bases. This CDR3 is 16 amino acids long. Germline values: CDR1 LNHDA, CDR2 SQIVND (reference sequence). The junction had 4 bases not matched to a gene; V was cut back by 5 bases and J by 2 bases. The DNA of the CDR3 is TGTGCCAGTAGTCCGGGACTAGCGGGACCCACAGATACGCAGTATTTT. The encoded protein is CASSPGLAGPTDTQYF. Full variable domain (missing parts from reference TRBV19 and TRBJ2-3): DGGITQSPKYLFRKEGQNVTLSCEQNLNHDAMYWYRQDPGQGLRLIYYSQIVNDFQKGDIAEGYSVSREKKESFPLTVTSAQKNPTAFYLCASSPGLAGPTDTQYFGPGTRLTVL.